A selection of T cell receptor beta chains follows, all from one sample in a study of control samples from healthy donors and cancer patients. The protocol was immunoSEQ multiplex PCR, while the TCRdb copy is restricted to in-frame clones and leaves out a portion. The sample includes more than 95,000 clones, around 90% seen only once; the top ten take around 2.5%. Sequenced material: blood. All receptors derive from a woman aged 70-85 years in good health. CDR3s include the opening cysteine and the closing phenylalanine or tryptophan. D genes are given only for firm matches. Clone size is shown for a subset of rows, as once, few, many or a class of expanded clone.

clone_size	v_call	j_call	d_call	cdr3_nt	cdr3_aa
.	TRBV5-4	TRBJ2-7	TRBD1	TGTGCCAGCAGCTCCGCGGTGGGGGCAGGGGGTTCCCTCGAGCAGTACTTC	CASSSAVGAGGSLEQYF
.	TRBV5-1	TRBJ1-4	.	TGCGCCAGCAGCCTTCACCCCAGGGCTGCTAATGAAAAACTGTTTTTT	CASSLHPRAANEKLFF
once	TRBV6-5	TRBJ1-1	.	TGTGCCAGCAGGTACAGGGTTACGAACACTGAAGCTTTCTTT	CASRYRVTNTEAFF
.	TRBV19	TRBJ1-1	.	TGTGCCAGTAGTAAATACACTGAAGCTTTCTTT	CASSKYTEAFF
.	TRBV7-3	TRBJ2-1	.	TGTGCCAGCAGCTCCACCAGATATGAGCAGTTCTTC	CASSSTRYEQFF
.	TRBV18	TRBJ2-5	.	TGTGCCAGCTCACCCTTAGGACAGCACCAAGAGACCCAGTACTTC	CASSPLGQHQETQYF
.	TRBV19	TRBJ2-5	.	TGTGCCAGTAGTCCCCCTGTATACCGGACAGAGGAAGAGACCCAGTACTTC	CASSPPVYRTEEETQYF
.	TRBV6-6	TRBJ1-1	.	TGTGCCAGCTCCACCGTGGGGAGGTCAACTGAAGCTTTCTTT	CASSTVGRSTEAFF
.	TRBV11-2	TRBJ2-3	TRBD1	TGTGCCAGCAGCTTGACAGGGGATGGCACAGATACGCAGTATTTT	CASSLTGDGTDTQYF
few	TRBV7-2	TRBJ2-7	.	TGTGCCAGCAGCTTCGGGTTCTACGAGCAGTACTTC	CASSFGFYEQYF
.	TRBV6-2/TRBV6-3	TRBJ2-5	.	TGTGCCAGCAGTTACGTGGGCTTCCAAGAGACCCAGTACTTC	CASSYVGFQETQYF
.	TRBV19	TRBJ1-5	.	TGTGCCAGTAATACCCAGGGTTATAGCAATCAGCCCCAGCATTTT	CASNTQGYSNQPQHF
few	TRBV11-2	TRBJ1-2	.	TGTGCCAGCAGCCCCGATTCCAGCATCTATGGCTACACCTTC	CASSPDSSIYGYTF
few	TRBV21-1	TRBJ1-5	.	TGTGCCAGCAGCTATACCGGGACAGGGGATTCCCCAGCAAATCAGCCCCAGCATTTT	CASSYTGTGDSPANQPQHF
.	TRBV19	TRBJ2-2	TRBD1	TGTGCCAGTAGTTACGCCGGGACAGGGACTTGGAGCGGGGAGCTGTTTTTT	CASSYAGTGTWSGELFF